This passage covers 22 T cell receptor beta chains from one sample sequenced in a study of graft-versus-host responses after intestinal transplantation. The repertoire was sequenced with immunoSEQ multiplex PCR; TCRdb's copy has only in-frame clones and lacks some. Of about 10,000 clones listed, almost 95% were seen once; the top ten hold about 5%. The material sequenced was PBMCs, taken 65 to 70 days after transplant. These receptor sequences come from a human patient who received an intestinal transplant, so some T cells may come from the graft donor.

The rearrangement uses TRBV27 and TRBJ1-1; D may be TRBD1 (6 bases). With 1 base removed from V and 2 bases from J, the gap between germline ends came to 14 bases. CDR1 MNHEY and CDR2 SMNVEV come from the germline V gene (reference sequence). The CDR3 runs to 16 residues. The CDR3 bases are TGTGCCAGCAGTTTATTCCGAGACAGGAGCAACACTGAAGCTTTCTTT. Its protein product is CASSLFRDRSNTEAFF.

V usage is TRBV2 and J usage is TRBJ2-7; 7 bases line up with TRBD2. The trim removed 0 bases at V and 2 bases at J, leaving 1 base unmatched. CDR3 size: 14 residues. Germline V gene lookup returns CDR1 SNHLY and CDR2 FYNNEI. Written as DNA, the CDR3 is TGTGCCAGCAGTGAAGCGGGAGGGCCCTACGAGCAGTACTTC. Protein product: CASSEAGGPYEQYF.

The genes are TRBV7-9 and TRBJ1-4, with D possibly being TRBD1 (5 bases). This CDR3 is built from 16 residues. V lost 5 bases to trimming and J lost 4 bases, with 17 bases between them. Germline V gene data show CDR1 as SEHNR and CDR2 as FQNEAQ (reference sequence). CDR3 region: CASSEVRGGNNEKLFF. The CDR3 DNA follows: TGTGCCAGCAGCGAGGTCCGGGGGGGGAATAATGAAAAACTGTTTTTT.

This chain links TRBV7-2 with TRBJ2-7, with a tentative D call TRBD1 (5 bases). Germline V lookup: CDR1 SGHTA, CDR2 FQGNSA. The CDR3 has 13 residues. Trimming stripped 0 bases from V and 3 bases from J, with 6 bases between. Written as DNA, the CDR3 is TGTGCCAGCAGCTTAGCCCAGGGCTACGAGCAGTACTTC. It translates to CASSLAQGYEQYF.

Comment on this clone: The sample carries other DNA sequences with the same CDR3. The chain carries TRBV7-2 and TRBJ2-5, with TRBD1 as a possible D gene (5 bases). Between the trimmed V and J ends, which lost 1 base and 2 bases, there was a span of 11 bases. Germline V gene data show CDR1 as SGHTA and CDR2 as FQGNSA. The CDR3 sequence is 15 residues long. CDR3 nucleotides: TGTGCCAGCAGCTTAGTCCGTCAGGGACAAGAGACCCAGTACTTC. Its protein product is CASSLVRQGQETQYF.

The V call is TRBV9, the J call TRBJ1-5; TRBD1 is a possible D gene (5 bases). CDR3 length: 19 amino acids. In germline, CDR1 is SGDLS, CDR2 YYNGEE. Between the trimmed V and J ends, which lost 3 bases and 2 bases, there was a span of 24 bases. CDR3 protein: CASSGFQPGPLRRNQPQHF. DNA of the CDR3: TGTGCCAGCAGCGGATTTCAACCGGGACCGCTTCGCCGCAATCAGCCCCAGCATTTT. Full variable domain (missing parts from reference TRBV9 and TRBJ1-5): DSGVTQTPKHLITATGQRVTLRCSPRSGDLSVYWYQQSLDQGLQFLIQYYNGEERAKGNILERFSAQQFPDLHSELNLSSLELGDSALYFCASSGFQPGPLRRNQPQHFGDGTRLSIL.

A remark on this clone: Additional DNA sequences in this sample encode the identical CDR3. The rearrangement joins TRBV7-2 to TRBJ2-7, with 10 bases aligning to TRBD1. The V gene end was trimmed by 3 bases and the J gene end by 7 bases; junction bases not matched to a gene: 12. This CDR3 is 16 amino acids long. Germline-derived CDR1 and CDR2 are SGHTA and FQGNSA. The CDR3 sequence: CASSLRSGQGSGEQYF. In nucleotides, the CDR3 is TGTGCCAGCAGCTTGCGGTCGGGACAGGGGTCTGGTGAGCAGTACTTC.

As for this clone: Additional DNA sequences in this sample encode the identical CDR3. V gene TRBV19 combines with J gene TRBJ1-4; D perhaps matches TRBD1 (6 bases). The CDR3 totals 15 residues. Germline lookup yields CDR1 LNHDA and CDR2 SQIVND (reference sequence). V was pared by 7 bases and J by 0 bases, with 12 bases between. The DNA for the CDR3 is TGTGCCAGTACCCCGAGGACAGCAACTAATGAAAAACTGTTTTTT. Amino acids: CASTPRTATNEKLFF.

The rearrangement links TRBV4-3 to TRBJ2-1; 7 nucleotides align to TRBD1. Per the germline V gene, CDR1 is LGHNA and CDR2 is YSLEER. There are 15 residues in the CDR3. J lost 4 bases, V lost 1 base, and 4 bases had no gene match. CDR3 bases: TGCGCCAGCAGCCAAGGGGACAGAGTATACAATGAGCAGTTCTTC. This translates into CASSQGDRVYNEQFF.

V gene TRBV28 combines with J gene TRBJ2-3, with TRBD2 matching 7 bases. CDR3 length equals 13 residues. V lost 7 bases, J lost 4 bases, and 5 bases stayed unmatched. Germline V gene data show CDR1 as MDHEN and CDR2 as SYDVKM. For the CDR3, the DNA is TGTGCCAGCAAACCCCGGGGGGCAGATACGCAGTATTTT. It yields the protein CASKPRGADTQYF.

This chain connects TRBV9 to TRBJ2-2; perhaps TRBD1 as D (6 bases). The CDR3 sequence is 15 residues long. The ends were cut back, 2 bases at V and 2 bases at J, with 10 bases in the middle. CDR1 and CDR2 (germline): SGDLS, YYNGEE. DNA of the CDR3: TGTGCCAGCAGCGTCCGGGACATAAACACCGGGGAGCTGTTTTTT. It codes for CASSVRDINTGELFF. Variable domain in full (rest from reference TRBV9 and TRBJ2-2): DSGVTQTPKHLITATGQRVTLRCSPRSGDLSVYWYQQSLDQGLQFLIQYYNGEERAKGNILERFSAQQFPDLHSELNLSSLELGDSALYFCASSVRDINTGELFFGEGSRLTVL.

V gene TRBV19 combines with J gene TRBJ2-2, with D perhaps TRBD1 (6 bases). V lost 3 bases and J lost 1, with 12 bases in between. The CDR3 contains 16 residues. Germline assignment: CDR1 LNHDA and CDR2 SQIVND (reference sequence). The CDR3: CASSIDRRRNTGELFF. In DNA form, the CDR3 reads TGTGCCAGTAGTATCGACAGGAGGAGGAACACCGGGGAGCTGTTTTTT.

This rearrangement joins TRBV6-5 to TRBJ2-7; D might be TRBD2 (5 bases). Looked up from germline, CDR1 is MNHEY and CDR2 is SVGAGI. The ends were cut back, 3 bases at V and 0 bases at J, with 12 bases in the middle. The CDR3 length is 15 residues. CDR3 residues: CASSYGGLSSYEQYF. CDR3 nucleotides: TGTGCCAGCAGTTATGGCGGGTTGAGCTCCTACGAGCAGTACTTC.

CDR3 sequence: CAISSNAGESYNEQFF. The CDR3 DNA reads as TGTGCCATCAGCTCGAACGCAGGGGAATCCTACAATGAGCAGTTCTTC. This chain links TRBV10-3 with TRBJ2-1; the D gene is possibly TRBD1 (6 bases). V was cut by 6 bases and J by 1 base, with 16 bases left in between. This CDR3 is built from 16 residues. Per the germline V gene, CDR1 is ENHRY and CDR2 is SYGVKD.

The chain links TRBV28 to TRBJ2-7; 11 bases match TRBD1. Germline values: CDR1 MDHEN, CDR2 SYDVKM. The V and J ends lost 3 bases and 4 bases, in that order; junction bases with no gene match: 8. The CDR3 totals 16 residues. The CDR3 sequence is CASSLGTGGSSYEQYF. For the CDR3, the DNA is TGTGCCAGCAGTTTGGGGACAGGGGGATCCTCGTACGAGCAGTACTTC.

The V gene is TRBV29-1, the J gene TRBJ2-1, with 8 bases that match TRBD2. Germline trimming cut 6 bases from V and 3 bases from J; bases unmatched to any gene: 10. Germline values: CDR1 SQVTM, CDR2 ANQGSEA. This CDR3 comprises 15 residues. In DNA, the CDR3 is TGCAGCGTCGACTCTACGGGAGGGCTCTACAATGAGCAGTTCTTC. Its translation is CSVDSTGGLYNEQFF.

The chain links TRBV9 to TRBJ1-2; 7 nucleotides align to TRBD1. The CDR3 covers 15 residues. With V trimmed by 0 bases and J by 4 bases, 6 bases remained unmatched. CDR1 and CDR2 (germline): SGDLS, YYNGEE. The CDR3 loop reads CASSVGKGAGYGYTF. Here the CDR3 DNA reads TGTGCCAGCAGCGTAGGGAAGGGGGCGGGCTATGGCTACACCTTC.

The chain uses TRBV6-5 and TRBJ2-1, with D hard to call. The CDR3 contains 12 residues. Germline CDR1 is MNHEY and CDR2 is SVGAGI. Trimming stripped 6 bases from V and 7 bases from J, with 10 bases between. The CDR3 is CASSHGQNEQFF. The CDR3 DNA sequence: TGTGCCAGCAGCCACGGGCAGAATGAGCAGTTCTTC.

The CDR3 region has the DNA TGTGCCTGGAGTGGGGGGGCCGGGTACAATGAGCAGTTCTTC. Translated, it gives CAWSGGAGYNEQFF. The chain recombines TRBV30 with TRBJ2-1; either TRBD1 or TRBD2 may fit D (6 bases each). CDR3 length equals 14 residues. Germline-derived CDR1 and CDR2 are GTSNPN and SVGIG (reference sequence). Trimming removed 1 base from V and 4 bases from J, with 11 bases in between.

This sequence joins TRBV9 and TRBJ2-2; D might be TRBD2 (5 bases). This CDR3 has 16 amino acids. Germline assignment: CDR1 SGDLS and CDR2 YYNGEE. V was clipped by 0 bases and J by 0 bases, with 9 bases between them. For the CDR3, the DNA is TGTGCCAGCAGCGTAGCAGGAGGATCGAACACCGGGGAGCTGTTTTTT. It is translated as CASSVAGGSNTGELFF.

V usage is TRBV19 and J usage is TRBJ2-1; 8 bases align to TRBD2. CDR3 length equals 17 residues. The ends lost 1 base at V and 1 base at J; junction bases unmatched: 6. Per germline, CDR1 LNHDA and CDR2 SQIVND (reference sequence). The chain's CDR3 is CASSIALAVHSYNEQFF. CDR3 coding DNA: TGTGCCAGTAGTATAGCACTAGCGGTCCATTCCTACAATGAGCAGTTCTTC.

This chain joins TRBV6-6 and TRBJ1-3, with 10 bases aligning to TRBD1. Trimming removed 2 bases from V and 3 bases from J; junction bases left unmatched: 1. This CDR3 has 15 amino acids. Germline V CDR1 and CDR2: MNHNY, SVGAGI (reference sequence). CDR3 DNA: TGTGCCAGCAGTTACCGGGACAGGGGTGGAAACACCATATATTTT. This translates into CASSYRDRGGNTIYF.